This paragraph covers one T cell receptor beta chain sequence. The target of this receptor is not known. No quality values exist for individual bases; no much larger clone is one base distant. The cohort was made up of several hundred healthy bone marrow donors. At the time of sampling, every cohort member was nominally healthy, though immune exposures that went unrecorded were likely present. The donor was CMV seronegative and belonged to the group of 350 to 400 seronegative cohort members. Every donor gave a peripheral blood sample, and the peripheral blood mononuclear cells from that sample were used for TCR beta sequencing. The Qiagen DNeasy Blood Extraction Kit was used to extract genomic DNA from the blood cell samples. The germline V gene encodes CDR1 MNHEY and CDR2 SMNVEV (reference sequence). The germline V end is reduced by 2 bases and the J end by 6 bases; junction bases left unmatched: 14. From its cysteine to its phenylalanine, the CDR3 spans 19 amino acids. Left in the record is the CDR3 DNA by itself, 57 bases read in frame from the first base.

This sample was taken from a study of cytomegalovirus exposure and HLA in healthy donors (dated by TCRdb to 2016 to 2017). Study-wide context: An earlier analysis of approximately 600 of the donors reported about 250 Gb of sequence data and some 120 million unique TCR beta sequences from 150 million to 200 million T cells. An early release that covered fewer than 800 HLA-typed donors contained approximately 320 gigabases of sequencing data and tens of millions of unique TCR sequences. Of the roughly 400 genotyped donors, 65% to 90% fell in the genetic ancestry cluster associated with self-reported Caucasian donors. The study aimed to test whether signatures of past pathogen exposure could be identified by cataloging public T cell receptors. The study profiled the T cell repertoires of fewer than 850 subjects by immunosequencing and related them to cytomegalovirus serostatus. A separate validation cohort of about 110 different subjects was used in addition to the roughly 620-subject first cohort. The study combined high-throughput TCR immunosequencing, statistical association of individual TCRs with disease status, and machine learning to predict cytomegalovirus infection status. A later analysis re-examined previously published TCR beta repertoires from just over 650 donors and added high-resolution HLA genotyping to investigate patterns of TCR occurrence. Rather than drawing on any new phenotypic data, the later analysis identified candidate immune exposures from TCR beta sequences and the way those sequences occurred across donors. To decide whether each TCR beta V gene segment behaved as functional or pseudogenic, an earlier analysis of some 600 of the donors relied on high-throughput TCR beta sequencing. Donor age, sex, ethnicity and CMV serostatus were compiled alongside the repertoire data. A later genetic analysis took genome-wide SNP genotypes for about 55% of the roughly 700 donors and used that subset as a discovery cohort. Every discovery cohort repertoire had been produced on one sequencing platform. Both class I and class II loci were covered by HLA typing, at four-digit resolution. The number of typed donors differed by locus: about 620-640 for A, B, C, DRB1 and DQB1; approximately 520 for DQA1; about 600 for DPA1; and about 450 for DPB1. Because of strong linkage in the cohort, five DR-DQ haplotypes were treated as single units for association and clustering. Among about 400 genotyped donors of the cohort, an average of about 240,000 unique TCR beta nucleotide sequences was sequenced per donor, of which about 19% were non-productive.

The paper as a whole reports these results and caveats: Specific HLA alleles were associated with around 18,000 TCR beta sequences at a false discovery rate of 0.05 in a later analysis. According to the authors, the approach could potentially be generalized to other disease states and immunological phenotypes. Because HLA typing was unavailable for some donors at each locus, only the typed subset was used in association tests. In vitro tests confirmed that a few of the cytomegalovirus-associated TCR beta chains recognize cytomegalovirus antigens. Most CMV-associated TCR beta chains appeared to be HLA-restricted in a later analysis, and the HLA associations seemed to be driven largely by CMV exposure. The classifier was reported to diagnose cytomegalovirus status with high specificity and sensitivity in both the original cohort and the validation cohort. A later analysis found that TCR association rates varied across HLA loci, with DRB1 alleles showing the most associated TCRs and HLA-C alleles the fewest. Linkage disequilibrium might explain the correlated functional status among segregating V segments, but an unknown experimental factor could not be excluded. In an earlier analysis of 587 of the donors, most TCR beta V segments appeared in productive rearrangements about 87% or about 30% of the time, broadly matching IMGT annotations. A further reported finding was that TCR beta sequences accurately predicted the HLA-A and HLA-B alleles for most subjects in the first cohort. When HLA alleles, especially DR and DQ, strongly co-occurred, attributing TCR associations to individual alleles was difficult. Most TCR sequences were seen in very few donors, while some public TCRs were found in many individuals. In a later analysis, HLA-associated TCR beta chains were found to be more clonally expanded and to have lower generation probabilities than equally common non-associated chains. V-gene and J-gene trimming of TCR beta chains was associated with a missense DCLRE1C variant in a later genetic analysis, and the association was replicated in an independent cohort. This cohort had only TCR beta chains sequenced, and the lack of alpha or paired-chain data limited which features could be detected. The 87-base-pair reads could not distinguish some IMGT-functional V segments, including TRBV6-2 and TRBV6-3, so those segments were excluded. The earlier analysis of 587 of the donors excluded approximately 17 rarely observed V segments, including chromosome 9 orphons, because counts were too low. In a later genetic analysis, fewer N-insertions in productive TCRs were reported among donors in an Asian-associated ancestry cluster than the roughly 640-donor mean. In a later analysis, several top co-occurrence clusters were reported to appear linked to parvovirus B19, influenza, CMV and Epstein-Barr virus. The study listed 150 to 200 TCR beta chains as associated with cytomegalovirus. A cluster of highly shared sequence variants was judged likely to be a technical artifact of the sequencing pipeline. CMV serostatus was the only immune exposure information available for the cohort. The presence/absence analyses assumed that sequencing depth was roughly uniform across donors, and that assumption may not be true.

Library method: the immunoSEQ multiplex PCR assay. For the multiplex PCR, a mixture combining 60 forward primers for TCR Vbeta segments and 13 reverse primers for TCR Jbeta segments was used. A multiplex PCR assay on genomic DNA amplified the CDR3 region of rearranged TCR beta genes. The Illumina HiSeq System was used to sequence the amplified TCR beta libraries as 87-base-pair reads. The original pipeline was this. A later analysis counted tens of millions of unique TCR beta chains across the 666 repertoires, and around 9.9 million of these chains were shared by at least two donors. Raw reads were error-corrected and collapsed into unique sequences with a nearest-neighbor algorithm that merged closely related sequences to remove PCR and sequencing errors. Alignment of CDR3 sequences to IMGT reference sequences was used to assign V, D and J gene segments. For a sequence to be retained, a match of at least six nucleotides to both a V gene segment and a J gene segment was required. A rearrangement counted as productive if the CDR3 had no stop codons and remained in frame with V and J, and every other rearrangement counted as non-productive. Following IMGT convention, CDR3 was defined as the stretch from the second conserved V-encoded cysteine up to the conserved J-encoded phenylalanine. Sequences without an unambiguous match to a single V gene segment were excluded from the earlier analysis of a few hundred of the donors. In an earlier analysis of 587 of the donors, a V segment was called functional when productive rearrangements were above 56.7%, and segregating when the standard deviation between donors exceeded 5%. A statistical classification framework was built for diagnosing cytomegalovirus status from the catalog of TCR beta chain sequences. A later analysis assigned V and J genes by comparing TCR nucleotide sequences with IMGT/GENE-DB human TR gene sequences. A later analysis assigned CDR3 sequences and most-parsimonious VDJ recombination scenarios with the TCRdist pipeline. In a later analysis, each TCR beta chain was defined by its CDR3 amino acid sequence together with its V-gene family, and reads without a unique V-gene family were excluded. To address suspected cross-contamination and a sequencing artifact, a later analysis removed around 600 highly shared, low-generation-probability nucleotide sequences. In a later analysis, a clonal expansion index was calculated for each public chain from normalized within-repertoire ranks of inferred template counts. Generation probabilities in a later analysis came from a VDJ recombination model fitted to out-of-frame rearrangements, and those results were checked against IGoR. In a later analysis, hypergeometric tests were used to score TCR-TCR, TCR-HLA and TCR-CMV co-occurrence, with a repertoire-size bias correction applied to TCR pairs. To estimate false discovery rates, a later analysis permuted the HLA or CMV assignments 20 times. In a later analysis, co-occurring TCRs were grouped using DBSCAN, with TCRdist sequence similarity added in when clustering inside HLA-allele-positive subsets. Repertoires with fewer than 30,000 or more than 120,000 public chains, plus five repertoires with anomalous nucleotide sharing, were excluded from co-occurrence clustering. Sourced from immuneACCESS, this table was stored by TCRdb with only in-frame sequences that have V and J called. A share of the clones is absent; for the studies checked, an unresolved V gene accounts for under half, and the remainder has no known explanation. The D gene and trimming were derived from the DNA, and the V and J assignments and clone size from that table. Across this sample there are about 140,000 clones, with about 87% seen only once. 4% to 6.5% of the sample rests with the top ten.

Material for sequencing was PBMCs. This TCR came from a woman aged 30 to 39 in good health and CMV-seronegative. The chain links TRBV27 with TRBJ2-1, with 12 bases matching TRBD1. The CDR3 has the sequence CASSLTASVWDRGRNEQFF. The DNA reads TGTGCCAGCAGTTTAACTGCCTCCGTCTGGGACAGGGGGCGCAATGAGCAGTTCTTC.